This passage covers 23 T cell receptor beta chains from one sample sequenced in a study of blood T cell repertoires in COVID-19. Assay used: immunoSEQ multiplex PCR; TCRdb lists only in-frame clones, some missing. The data contain 300,000 or so clones, under 90% of them singletons. Specimen: PBMCs or T cells enriched from blood (not recorded which). Source of these receptors: a young woman who had recovered from COVID-19.

The chain combines TRBV18 with TRBJ2-3; possible D gene TRBD2, 6 bases. CDR1 and CDR2 (germline): KGHSH, LQKENI. The CDR3 spans 14 residues. V lost 3 bases and J 2 bases, leaving 9 bases between the germline ends. CDR3: CASSPTRATDTQYF. The CDR3 coding sequence is TGTGCCAGCTCACCGACTAGAGCCACAGATACGCAGTATTTT.

The CDR3 DNA follows: TGTGCCAGCAGCGTCCGATTAGAGAACACTGAAGCTTTCTTT. Translating gives CASSVRLENTEAFF. The gene calls are TRBV9 and TRBJ1-1; no clear D gene. The CDR3 consists of 14 residues. The germline V and J ends were trimmed by 2 bases and 1 base, with 9 bases remaining between them. CDR1 and CDR2 from the germline V gene are SGDLS and YYNGEE.

This chain links TRBV27 with TRBJ1-1, with TRBD1 as a possible D gene (6 bases). The CDR3 has 14 residues. Trimming left V 7 bases short and J 3 bases short, with 15 bases between. Germline CDR1 reads MNHEY; CDR2 reads SMNVEV (reference sequence). CDR3 bases: TGTGCCAGCACCGATTCAGGGGCGTACACTGAAGCTTTCTTT. Translating it yields CASTDSGAYTEAFF.

This clone was seen a few times. The V and J genes are TRBV11-1 and TRBJ2-7; 7 bases fit TRBD1. V shed 3 bases, J shed 2 bases, and the junction held 7 bases outside the gene matches. There are 15 residues in the CDR3. Germline lookup yields CDR1 SGHAT and CDR2 FQDESV (reference sequence). The CDR3 DNA sequence: TGTGCCAGCAGCTTGGTATGGACAGGCACCTACGAGCAGTACTTC. Amino acid sequence: CASSLVWTGTYEQYF.

The chain joins TRBV18 to TRBJ1-1; 7 bases fit TRBD1. The trim removed 1 base at V and 1 base at J, leaving 9 bases unmatched. Per germline, CDR1 KGHSH and CDR2 LQKENI. The CDR3 sequence is 17 residues long. CDR3 in DNA: TGTGCCAGCTCACCACTGGACAGGAGTAAGAGGAACACTGAAGCTTTCTTT. It yields the protein CASSPLDRSKRNTEAFF.

The V call is TRBV3-1 (or the pseudogene TRBV3-2), the J call TRBJ2-7, with a possible D match to TRBD1 (7 bases). The CDR3 runs 15 residues. Germline assignment: CDR1 LGHDT and CDR2 YNNKEL (reference sequence). V was clipped by 1 base and J by 3 bases, with 13 bases between them. CDR3 nucleotides: TGTGCCAGCAGCCAAGCCCGGCAGGGGGGCTACGAGCAGTACTTC. This translates into CASSQARQGGYEQYF.

The chain couples TRBV5-6 to TRBJ1-2, with unresolved D. Trimming removed 0 bases at V and 3 bases at J, with 3 bases between. Germline CDR1 is SGHDT and CDR2 is YYEEEE. The CDR3 length is 12 residues. The DNA of the CDR3 is TGTGCCAGCAGCTTGGCAGACTATGGCTACACCTTC. Translation gives CASSLADYGYTF.

The gene calls are TRBV6-5 and TRBJ1-5, with D possibly being TRBD1 (5 bases). Trimming took off 7 bases at V and 0 bases at J, with 13 bases between the two ends. The germline CDR1 and CDR2 sequences are MNHEY and SVGAGI. The CDR3 sequence is 15 residues long. CDR3 sequence (DNA): TGTGCCAGCAAGCGGGGCCCTTATAGCAATCAGCCCCAGCATTTT. This codes for CASKRGPYSNQPQHF.

J is TRBJ1-5 and V is TRBV7-9; TRBD1 is a possible D gene (5 bases). CDR1 and CDR2 from the germline V gene are SEHNR and FQNEAQ (reference sequence). The V gene lost 8 bases and the J gene lost 4 bases, with 15 bases spanning the gap. The CDR3 runs 14 residues. The CDR3 region is CASSDNRSNQPQHF. The CDR3 bases are TGTGCCAGCTCTGATAACAGGTCGAATCAGCCCCAGCATTTT.

CDR3 residues: CASSLVRGNSPLHF. The CDR3 bases are TGTGCCAGCAGCTTAGTGCGGGGTAATTCACCCCTCCACTTT. The chain recombines TRBV7-9 with TRBJ1-6, with no clear D. V dropped 1 base and J dropped 6 bases, with 7 bases sitting between them. Per the germline V gene, CDR1 is SEHNR and CDR2 is FQNEAQ (reference sequence). The CDR3 runs 14 residues. The full variable domain, completed using reference TRBV7-9 and TRBJ1-6, is DTGVSQNPRHKITKRGQNVTFRCDPISEHNRLYWYRQTLGQGPEFLTYFQNEAQLEKSRLLSDRFSAERPKGSFSTLEIQRTEQGDSAMYLCASSLVRGNSPLHFGNGTRLTVT.

The chain links TRBV30 to TRBJ1-2; D uncertain. This CDR3 spans 13 amino acids. V gave up 0 bases and J gave up 2 bases, with 7 bases separating them. The V gene's germline CDR1 is GTSNPN and CDR2 SVGIG (reference sequence). The CDR3 region has the DNA TGTGCCTGGAGTGTACGGGAAAACTATGGCTACACCTTC. This encodes CAWSVRENYGYTF.

The chain is built from TRBV4-2 and TRBJ1-5; D might be TRBD1 (5 bases). The V and J ends lost 1 base and 3 bases respectively, with 10 bases between them. Looked up from germline, CDR1 is LGHNA and CDR2 is YNFKEQ. There are 15 residues in the CDR3. The DNA of the CDR3 is TGTGCCAGCAGCCAAGTGCCAGGGCTCAATCAGCCCCAGCATTTT. Translation: CASSQVPGLNQPQHF.

This clone was seen a single time. V is TRBV7-9 and J is TRBJ2-1, with 10 bases aligning to TRBD1. Germline CDR1 SEHNR, CDR2 FQNEAQ (reference sequence). The junction had 12 bases not matched to a gene; V was cut back by 4 bases and J by 3 bases. CDR3 length: 18 amino acids. The CDR3 sequence is CASSSTGTGDDNYNEQFF. The CDR3 DNA is TGTGCCAGCAGCTCAACCGGGACAGGGGACGATAACTACAATGAGCAGTTCTTC. Filled out from reference TRBV7-9 and TRBJ2-1, the complete variable domain reads DTGVSQNPRHKITKRGQNVTFRCDPISEHNRLYWYRQTLGQGPEFLTYFQNEAQLEKSRLLSDRFSAERPKGSFSTLEIQRTEQGDSAMYLCASSSTGTGDDNYNEQFFGPGTRLTVL.

The chain is built from TRBV5-4 and TRBJ2-3, with TRBD2 identical over 10 bases. Germline V gene lookup returns CDR1 SGHNT and CDR2 YYREEE (reference sequence). This CDR3 spans 16 amino acids. Unmatched junction bases numbered 3, after V lost 2 bases and J lost 0 bases. CDR3 loop: CASSFGTSASTDTQYF. The CDR3 coding sequence is TGTGCCAGCAGCTTCGGGACTAGCGCCAGCACAGATACGCAGTATTTT.

This clone was detected once. The genes are TRBV6-5 and TRBJ1-6, with 9 bases lining up with TRBD1. With V trimmed by 4 bases and J by 7 bases, 5 bases remained unmatched. Germline V gene data show CDR1 as MNHEY and CDR2 as SVGAGI. The CDR3 runs to 15 residues. Here the CDR3 DNA reads TGTGCCAGCAGTTCCCCGGGACAGGGAAATTCACCCCTCCACTTT. It is translated as CASSSPGQGNSPLHF.

This chain links TRBV7-3 with TRBJ1-1, with D maybe TRBD1 (5 bases). The CDR3 loop spans 16 amino acids. The germline V and J ends were trimmed by 2 bases and 0 bases, with 13 bases remaining between them. CDR1 is SGHTA and CDR2 is FQGTGA in the germline V gene. CDR3 residues: CASSLSWGGMNTEAFF. DNA for the CDR3: TGTGCCAGCAGCTTATCGTGGGGCGGCATGAACACTGAAGCTTTCTTT.

The chain joins TRBV7-2 to TRBJ1-3; D may be TRBD1 (6 bases). Germline values: CDR1 SGHTA, CDR2 FQGNSA. Trimming removed 5 bases from V and 0 bases from J, with 14 bases in between. The CDR3 consists of 16 residues. CDR3 nucleotide sequence: TGTGCCAGCAGCCTCGGGACACCGAGCTCTGGAAACACCATATATTTT. Its translation is CASSLGTPSSGNTIYF.

CDR3 in amino acids: CASKLREANYGYTF. CDR3 in DNA: TGCGCCAGCAAATTACGGGAAGCTAACTATGGCTACACCTTC. The rearrangement joins TRBV5-1 to TRBJ1-2; D is unresolved. Trimming pared 6 bases from V and 0 bases from J, leaving 12 bases between. The CDR3 sequence is 14 residues long. CDR1 and CDR2 (germline): SGHRS, YFSETQ.

This chain joins TRBV7-6 and TRBJ2-1; 7 bases fit TRBD2. CDR1 is SGHVS, CDR2 FNYEAQ, per germline. The CDR3 runs 18 residues. V shed 4 bases, J shed 8 bases, and the junction held 20 bases outside the gene matches. CDR3: CASSYENRLAPQGDEQFF. Written as DNA, the CDR3 is TGTGCCAGCAGCTACGAAAACCGACTAGCCCCACAAGGGGATGAGCAGTTCTTC.

A single count supports this clone. This chain joins TRBV14 and TRBJ2-7; 8 nucleotides align to TRBD1. Trimming took 4 bases from V and 8 from J; bases not matched to a gene: 13. CDR1 is SGHDN, CDR2 FVKESK, per germline. CDR3 size: 15 residues. CDR3: CASSLFRQGWGQQYF. The DNA for the CDR3 is TGTGCCAGCAGCCTTTTCCGACAGGGGTGGGGCCAGCAGTACTTC.

The rearrangement links TRBV19 to TRBJ1-3; TRBD1 is a possible D gene (6 bases). V was trimmed by 10 bases and J by 0 bases, leaving 13 bases between them. The CDR3 is 14 amino acids. Germline CDR1 is LNHDA and CDR2 is SQIVND (reference sequence). CDR3 protein: CATGTTGSGNTIYF. CDR3 in DNA: TGTGCCACGGGGACAACCGGCTCTGGAAACACCATATATTTT.

V and J are TRBV9 and TRBJ2-3, with 7 bases identical to TRBD1. J gave up 6 bases and V 2 bases, and 12 bases lay outside the gene matches. This CDR3 comprises 16 residues. Germline values: CDR1 SGDLS, CDR2 YYNGEE. CDR3 sequence (DNA): TGTGCCAGCAGCGTTTTAGGACAGGTAGTTATGGATACGCAGTATTTT. Amino acid sequence: CASSVLGQVVMDTQYF.

The chain carries TRBV4-1 and TRBJ1-2; TRBD1 is a possible D gene (5 bases). V was shortened by 1 base and J by 1 base, with 16 bases between the two germline ends. The CDR3 is 17 residues long. Per the germline V gene, CDR1 is MGHRA and CDR2 is YSYEKL. The CDR3 here is CASSQAGGVGFNYGYTF. CDR3 sequence (DNA): TGCGCCAGCAGCCAAGCCGGGGGGGTGGGATTTAACTATGGCTACACCTTC.